A single sample gave rise to the 25 T cell receptor beta chains below, sequenced in a study of blood T cell repertoires in COVID-19. TCRdb keeps only in-frame clones here, not all; method: immunoSEQ multiplex PCR. Among approximately 170,000 clones listed, under 85% were seen once. The sequencing input was peripheral blood. The origin of the receptors is a woman aged 65 to 85 with COVID-19, enrolled during active disease.

The chain carries TRBV11-2 and TRBJ2-7; 8 bases align to TRBD2. Germline CDR1 reads SGHAT; CDR2 reads FQNNGV. J was trimmed by 8 bases and V by 0 bases; bases with no gene match: 6. The CDR3 totals 14 residues. CDR3 DNA sequence: TGTGCCAGCAGCTTAGAAGCGGGAGCAGGGCAGCAGTACTTC. It encodes CASSLEAGAGQQYF.

The chain uses TRBV29-1 and TRBJ1-2; D not certain. CDR3 size: 12 residues. Germline lookup yields CDR1 SQVTM and CDR2 ANQGSEA. Trimming removed 4 bases from V and 7 bases from J, with 13 bases in between. The CDR3 loop is CSVVVTSPGYTF. DNA for the CDR3: TGCAGCGTTGTTGTAACATCTCCTGGCTACACCTTC. Based on the CDR3 plus reference TRBV29-1 and TRBJ1-2, the full variable domain is SAVISQKPSRDICQRGTSLTIQCQVDSQVTMMFWYRQQPGQSLTLIATANQGSEATYESGFVIDKFPISRPNLTFSTLTVSNMSPEDSSIYLCSVVVTSPGYTFGSGTRLTVV.

The gene calls are TRBV27 and TRBJ2-3; D not certain. V was pared by 6 bases and J by 1 base, with 8 bases between. The germline V gene has CDR1 MNHEY and CDR2 SMNVEV (reference sequence). The CDR3 has 13 residues. The CDR3 coding sequence is TGTGCCAGCAGGAGCACCGGCACAGATACGCAGTATTTT. Its translation is CASRSTGTDTQYF.

The chain carries TRBV20-1 and TRBJ2-2; 7 bases match TRBD1. CDR1 is DFQATT and CDR2 is SNEGSKA in the germline V gene (reference sequence). This CDR3 is built from 15 residues. With 3 bases clipped from V and 0 bases from J, the junction kept 4 bases outside the gene matches. In nucleotides, the CDR3 is TGCAGTGCTAGTAAGCAGGGGGCGAACACCGGGGAGCTGTTTTTT. It yields the protein CSASKQGANTGELFF.

The chain is built from TRBV7-9 and TRBJ2-3; 11 bases are a match to TRBD2. Germline CDR1 reads SEHNR; CDR2 reads FQNEAQ (reference sequence). J was trimmed by 5 bases and V by 5 bases; bases with no gene match: 15. This CDR3 contains 18 residues. The CDR3 DNA follows: TGTGCCAGCAGCCTACTTTACATAGCGGGAGGGCGTATAGATACGCAGTATTTT. It specifies CASSLLYIAGGRIDTQYF. The complete variable domain, with remaining parts taken from reference TRBV7-9 and TRBJ2-3, reads DTGVSQNPRHKITKRGQNVTFRCDPISEHNRLYWYRQTLGQGPEFLTYFQNEAQLEKSRLLSDRFSAERPKGSFSTLEIQRTEQGDSAMYLCASSLLYIAGGRIDTQYFGPGTRLTVL.

The chain recombines TRBV5-1 with TRBJ2-1; 13 positions agree with TRBD2. After removal of 0 bases from V and 0 bases from J, the junction contained 6 bases not matched to a gene. CDR1 SGHRS and CDR2 YFSETQ come from the germline V gene. There are 19 residues in the CDR3. As DNA, the CDR3 is TGCGCCAGCAGCTTGGGACTAGCGGGAGGATACAGCTCCTACAATGAGCAGTTCTTC. As protein: CASSLGLAGGYSSYNEQFF.

The sample holds one count of this clone. This chain connects TRBV6-5 to TRBJ2-2; D is perhaps TRBD2 (6 bases). The CDR3 is 14 amino acids. CDR1 is MNHEY and CDR2 is SVGAGI in the germline V gene. Trimming shortened V by 6 bases and J by 4 bases, and 12 bases separated the two germline ends. The CDR3 DNA is TGTGCCAGCAGGCCTCGGGGGTTCACCGGGGAGCTGTTTTTT. Protein sequence: CASRPRGFTGELFF.

The chain uses TRBV28 and TRBJ1-1; TRBD1 matches 7 bases. Germline lookup yields CDR1 MDHEN and CDR2 SYDVKM. V trimming: 3 bases; J trimming: 0 bases; junction bases outside the gene matches: 10. This CDR3 contains 17 residues. DNA for the CDR3: TGTGCCAGCAGTTTTGCAGGGGGGCTGGGGATGAACACTGAAGCTTTCTTT. Its translation: CASSFAGGLGMNTEAFF.

This clone was counted once. The chain carries TRBV5-1 and TRBJ2-6; no clear D. The V gene's germline CDR1 is SGHRS and CDR2 YFSETQ. Trimming took 0 bases from V and 4 from J, leaving 8 bases between them. The CDR3 covers 15 residues. The CDR3 reads CASSLDPTGANVLTF. The CDR3, as DNA: TGCGCCAGCAGCTTGGACCCCACAGGGGCCAACGTCCTGACTTTC.

The chain combines TRBV28 with TRBJ2-7, with 11 bases aligning to TRBD2. Trimming at V came to 4 bases and at J to 5 bases, leaving 13 bases not matched to a gene. This CDR3 has 17 residues. Germline V gene lookup returns CDR1 MDHEN and CDR2 SYDVKM. CDR3 residues: CASSSTPLGLAGNEQYF. CDR3 nucleotide sequence: TGTGCCAGCAGTTCGACACCTCTAGGACTAGCGGGTAACGAGCAGTACTTC.

This clone appeared a few times. The rearrangement uses TRBV14 and TRBJ1-2; 7 nucleotides line up with TRBD1. The germline V gene encodes CDR1 SGHDN and CDR2 FVKESK. This CDR3 spans 13 amino acids. V lost 4 bases, J lost 5 bases, and 4 bases stayed unmatched. The CDR3 region has the DNA TGTGCCAGCAGCCTGGACAGGAGATATGGCTACACCTTC. Its translation is CASSLDRRYGYTF.

The V gene is TRBV28, the J gene TRBJ2-2; D is perhaps TRBD2 (7 bases). The CDR3 totals 15 residues. Germline assignment: CDR1 MDHEN and CDR2 SYDVKM. V dropped 3 bases and J dropped 6 bases, with 14 bases sitting between them. The CDR3 protein is CASSFRRGGAGELFF. Written as DNA, the CDR3 is TGTGCCAGCAGTTTTCGCAGGGGAGGGGCCGGGGAGCTGTTTTTT.

The V and J genes are TRBV20-1 and TRBJ1-5; D may be TRBD1 (6 bases). The germline V gene encodes CDR1 DFQATT and CDR2 SNEGSKA (reference sequence). There are 14 residues in the CDR3. V was clipped by 4 bases and J by 2 bases, with 12 bases between them. CDR3 nucleotides: TGCAGTGCTATTGACAGGTCCCGCAATCAGCCCCAGCATTTT. Protein product: CSAIDRSRNQPQHF.

The chain couples TRBV7-2 to TRBJ2-5; 7 bases map to TRBD2. The CDR3 extends over 13 amino acids. Germline V gene sequence: CDR1 SGHTA, CDR2 FQGNSA. With V trimmed by 0 bases and J by 7 bases, 2 bases remained unmatched. In DNA, the CDR3 is TGTGCCAGCAGCTTAGCGAGGGAGGGGACCCAGTACTTC. This translates into CASSLAREGTQYF.

The rearrangement joins TRBV30 to TRBJ1-1, with D possibly TRBD1 on 5 matching bases. The germline V gene has CDR1 GTSNPN and CDR2 SVGIG (reference sequence). V shed 0 bases and J shed 4 bases, with 21 bases lying between them. This CDR3 is 17 amino acids long. CDR3 amino acids: CAWSVRSVAGRGTEAFF. CDR3 DNA sequence: TGTGCCTGGAGTGTACGATCAGTTGCGGGAAGGGGCACTGAAGCTTTCTTT.

The CDR3 loop reads CASSWIGSREAFF. CDR3 coding DNA: TGCGCCAGCAGCTGGATCGGGAGCCGCGAAGCTTTCTTT. The rearrangement uses TRBV4-3 and TRBJ1-1; D remains ambiguous. Germline lookup yields CDR1 LGHNA and CDR2 YSLEER. The CDR3 runs 13 residues. The germline V and J ends were trimmed by 5 bases and 8 bases, with 15 bases remaining between them.

In this sample, this clone turned up a few times. The chain links TRBV18 to TRBJ2-4; 7 nucleotides align to TRBD2. The J segment lost 5 bases and the V segment lost 6 bases, leaving 4 bases of the junction unmatched. The CDR3 runs 13 residues. Per the germline V gene, CDR1 is KGHSH and CDR2 is LQKENI. The chain's CDR3 is CASSGTTQNIQYF. In DNA form, the CDR3 reads TGTGCCAGCTCCGGGACTACCCAAAACATTCAGTACTTC.

The chain has TRBV2 and TRBJ2-6; a weak D match, TRBD2 (6 bases). V was pared by 3 bases and J by 2 bases, with 8 bases between. Germline CDR1 reads SNHLY; CDR2 reads FYNNEI. The CDR3 runs to 15 residues. CDR3 coding DNA: TGTGCCAGCAGTGAGGAGGGAACTGGGGCCAACGTCCTGACTTTC. Translating gives CASSEEGTGANVLTF.

The chain links TRBV9 to TRBJ2-5, with a weak D call TRBD2 (6 bases). The CDR3 sequence is 15 residues long. CDR1 and CDR2 from the germline V gene are SGDLS and YYNGEE. Trimming pared 3 bases from V and 5 bases from J, leaving 17 bases between. The CDR3 nucleotides read TGTGCCAGCAGCGGGAGGGACTTAGCTAGGGAGACCCAGTACTTC. The encoded protein is CASSGRDLARETQYF.

This CDR3 reads CASSLETGTGASRNSPLHF. The DNA of the CDR3 is TGCGCCAGCAGCTTGGAAACGGGGACAGGGGCAAGCCGGAATTCACCCCTCCACTTT. The chain recombines TRBV5-1 with TRBJ1-6, with 10 bases aligning to TRBD1. The ends lost 0 bases at V and 7 bases at J; junction bases unmatched: 13. Looked up from germline, CDR1 is SGHRS and CDR2 is YFSETQ. The CDR3 runs 19 residues.

J is TRBJ2-3 and V is TRBV30, with D hard to call. The CDR3 contains 12 residues. Trimming took 1 base from V and 0 from J, leaving 2 bases between them. In germline, CDR1 is GTSNPN, CDR2 SVGIG (reference sequence). The CDR3 DNA reads as TGTGCCTGGAGTGCGAGCACAGATACGCAGTATTTT. It specifies CAWSASTDTQYF.

The chain's CDR3 is CSVDRRAGESYEQYF. CDR3 nucleotide sequence: TGCAGCGTTGATAGACGGGCGGGAGAGTCCTACGAGCAGTACTTC. The chain has TRBV29-1 and TRBJ2-7; 7 bases line up with TRBD2. The trim removed 3 bases at V and 1 base at J, leaving 9 bases unmatched. This CDR3 has 15 amino acids. Germline CDR1 is SQVTM and CDR2 is ANQGSEA.

The chain has TRBV18 and TRBJ1-3; D is undetermined. V lost 0 bases to trimming and J lost 4 bases, with 7 bases between them. CDR1 and CDR2 from the germline V gene are KGHSH and LQKENI. CDR3 length equals 14 residues. This CDR3 is CASSPPSLGNTIYF. In DNA form, the CDR3 reads TGTGCCAGCTCACCACCGAGTCTCGGAAACACCATATATTTT.

The V gene is TRBV7-2, the J gene TRBJ2-7, with 7 positions matching TRBD1. After removal of 1 base from V and 0 bases from J, the junction contained 6 bases not matched to a gene. The CDR3 is made up of 16 amino acids. Germline V lookup: CDR1 SGHTA, CDR2 FQGNSA. Here the CDR3 reads CASSLVGTAISYEQYF. As DNA, the CDR3 is TGTGCCAGCAGCTTAGTTGGGACAGCAATCTCCTACGAGCAGTACTTC. The whole variable domain, remainder taken from reference TRBV7-2 and TRBJ2-7, is GAGVSQSPSNKVTEKGKDVELRCDPISGHTALYWYRQSLGQGLEFLIYFQGNSAPDKSGLPSDRFSAERTGGSVSTLTIQRTQQEDSAVYLCASSLVGTAISYEQYFGPGTRLTVT.

The chain links TRBV7-2 to TRBJ2-1; TRBD2 is a possible D gene (6 bases). V was shortened by 1 base and J by 7 bases, with 14 bases between the two germline ends. Germline V gene sequence: CDR1 SGHTA, CDR2 FQGNSA. The length of the CDR3 is 15 residues. CDR3 DNA: TGTGCCAGCAGCTTAGTCGGGGGAGGCATGAATGAGCAGTTCTTC. Encoded protein: CASSLVGGGMNEQFF. Together with reference TRBV7-2 and TRBJ2-1, the CDR3 gives the full variable domain: GAGVSQSPSNKVTEKGKDVELRCDPISGHTALYWYRQSLGQGLEFLIYFQGNSAPDKSGLPSDRFSAERTGGSVSTLTIQRTQQEDSAVYLCASSLVGGGMNEQFFGPGTRLTVL.